This entry is about one T cell receptor beta chain. Antigen: not known. TCRdb keeps only in-frame clones here, not all; method: immunoSEQ multiplex PCR. The sample includes more than 2,000,000 clones, 85% to 95% of them seen just once. This record belongs to a study of shared clonotypes between healthy human individuals. Study-wide results and caveats: When compared with the clonotypes that were shared by all four sorted-subset donors, the non-shared clonotypes turned out to have lower generation probabilities. The study generally estimated greater richness for naive than memory subsets.

Trimming pared 1 base from V and 6 bases from J, leaving 13 bases between. In germline, CDR1 is SGHTS, CDR2 YDEGEE. This CDR3 has 14 residues. Sequences were obtained from naive CD4+ T cells from PBMCs. Subset: CD45RA+ positively selected. The chain carries TRBV5-8 and TRBJ1-2; D ambiguous. This sequence was found in a man between 18 and 35 years old in good health. Some clones in this sample may be carry-over from other donors' samples. The CDR3, as DNA: TGTGCCAGCAGCTTGAAGAGTAGGCCGAATGGCTACACCTTC. Translated: CASSLKSRPNGYTF.